These 2 T cell receptor beta chains share one sample of origin, sequenced in a study of cytomegalovirus exposure and HLA in healthy donors (dated by TCRdb to the late 2010s). Receptors were amplified or captured by the immunoSEQ multiplex PCR assay. A mixture of 60 forward primers for TCR Vbeta segments and 13 reverse primers for TCR Jbeta segments was used in the multiplex PCR. In TCRdb, the immuneACCESS table is reduced to in-frame sequences with V and J assigned. These tables do not hold every clone; where another copy was compared, an unresolved V gene accounts for under half, and the others remain unexplained. In all, the sample holds tens of thousands of clones, and more than 75% of those were seen once. The ten biggest clones cover roughly 3.8% of the sample. Sequenced material: PBMCs. Receptors originate from a woman in her thirties or forties in good health and CMV-seronegative.

V gene TRBV7-8 combines with J gene TRBJ2-7, with D possibly TRBD1 on 6 matching bases. CDR1 and CDR2 from the germline V gene are SGHVS and FQNEAQ. V gave up 5 bases and J gave up 2 bases, with 16 bases separating them. This CDR3 has 15 amino acids. CDR3 bases: TGTGCCAGCAGCCTAAAACGGACAGCCACCTACGAGCAGTACTTC. Protein sequence: CASSLKRTATYEQYF.

This chain uses TRBV4-1 with TRBJ2-2; 15 nucleotides agree with TRBD2. CDR3 size: 19 residues. The V gene end was trimmed by 6 bases and the J gene end by 2 bases; junction bases not matched to a gene: 10. The germline V gene has CDR1 MGHRA and CDR2 YSYEKL. This chain's CDR3 is CASSREPGLAGGNTGELFF. The CDR3 DNA is TGCGCCAGCAGTCGCGAACCGGGACTAGCGGGGGGCAACACCGGGGAGCTGTTTTTT.